This TCR beta chain was recorded in a study of shared clonotypes between healthy human individuals. Unsorted samples, those not sorted, used some 100 million PBMCs for genomic DNA. V lost 4 bases to trimming and J lost 4 bases; unmatched junction nucleotides: 8. The CDR3 runs to 15 residues. Germline CDR1 reads MDHEN; CDR2 reads SYDVKM. The study ran the assay at deep level. As handled by the study authors: Junction-only sequences produced by ImmunoSEQ had no quality scores, so filtering differed. Using immunoSEQ multiplex PCR, the repertoire was profiled, and TCRdb retains in-frame clones only, with some absent. The V and J calls and clone size come from that table; D and trimming were worked out from the DNA. The data contain about 500,000 clones, roughly four fifths of them singletons.

The rearrangement joins TRBV28 to TRBJ2-7; 9 nucleotides agree with TRBD2. The sample consisted of PBMCs. The sequence was collected from a woman aged 40 to 50 in good health. Some clones in this sample may be carry-over from other donors' samples. CDR3 region: CASSSLAGVVYEQYF. The CDR3 nucleotides are TGTGCCAGCAGTTCTTTAGCGGGAGTCGTGTACGAGCAGTACTTC.